This T cell receptor beta chain is from a study of CD8+ T cells in alopecia areata. RNA, once extracted, was reverse transcribed into cDNA for use as the sequencing template. TCRdb keeps only in-frame clones here, not all; method: immunoSEQ multiplex PCR. The sample yields about 180,000 clones, roughly 53% seen once. Regarding treatment: oral pan-JAK inhibitor, 5-10 mg twice daily. Per the germline V gene, CDR1 is SGHVS and CDR2 is FNYEAQ. The CDR3 is 14 amino acids. Trimming cost V 2 bases and J 5 bases, with 10 bases left between them. Here the sequenced sample was CD8+ T cells sorted from blood, taken at week 24, from a patient treated with tofacitinib. This sequence joins TRBV7-6 and TRBJ1-5; D perhaps matches TRBD1 (5 bases). The source of this sequence is a human donor with alopecia areata. In DNA form, the CDR3 reads TGTGCCAGCAGCTTACGGGGGGGTCATCAGCCCCAGCATTTT. Amino acid sequence: CASSLRGGHQPQHF.